This T cell receptor (beta chain) is drawn from a study of T-cell memory formation after mild COVID-19. Across the study: The TCR clusters were mostly specific to one donor.

Looked up from germline, CDR1 is SGDLS and CDR2 is YYNGEE. The CDR3 totals 15 residues. V shed 3 bases and J 0 bases; nucleotides not matched to a gene: 2. Using its own MiXCR run on the 5' RACE reads, TCRdb lists one record per CDR3 protein. Here the sample spans a few hundred thousand distinct CDR3 sequences, approximately 21% being singletons. Ten or more counts support this clonotype. The sample taken for sequencing was PBMCs or a T cell subset sorted from them (not recorded which). The J gene is TRBJ2-1, the V gene TRBV9; the match to TRBD2 covers 8 bases. This clonotype was sampled from an adult woman who had mild COVID-19 (a few samples of this study predate the infection). Cell type and time point are not known. CDR3 loop: CASSASGSSYNEQFF. The CDR3 DNA reads as TGTGCCAGCAGCGCCAGCGGGAGCTCCTACAATGAGCAGTTCTTC.